The T cell receptor (beta chain) under discussion was sequenced for a study of shared clonotypes between healthy human individuals. This table comes from immunoSEQ multiplex PCR, and its TCRdb copy is limited to in-frame clones, with some not included. The table has hundreds of thousands of clones, roughly 72% seen once. The study, taken as a whole, reports: The sharing of 4.5% to 6.5% of naive CD4 clonotypes was seen across a handful of donors.

The CDR3 covers 13 residues. V was trimmed by 8 bases and J by 0 bases, leaving 8 bases between them. Germline V gene lookup returns CDR1 LNHDA and CDR2 SQIVND (reference sequence). This clone has a handful of counts. What it recognizes is unknown. Other DNA variants within this sample encode the same CDR3. The sequencing sample was made of memory CD4+ T cells sorted from blood. The subset was: CD45RA-negative fraction. The rearrangement uses TRBV19 and TRBJ1-5; D is unresolved. The clonotype was recovered from a woman aged 30 to 39 in good health. In DNA, the CDR3 is TGTGCCAGTCGAGACCCTAGCAATCAGCCCCAGCATTTT. Its translation is CASRDPSNQPQHF.